This T cell receptor (beta chain) was obtained from a study of monozygotic twins with inflammatory bowel disease. The CDR3 runs 16 residues. Per germline, CDR1 ENHRY and CDR2 SYGVKD. Reprocessing the 5' RACE reads, TCRdb reports a single entry for every CDR3 protein and omits DNA. In total, the table holds fewer than 550,000 distinct CDR3 sequences. This receptor was identified in a human donor with ulcerative colitis or Crohn's disease, or a healthy co-twin of an affected twin (not recorded which). The chain employs TRBV10-3 and TRBJ2-1; there is no DNA to check the TCRdb D call of TRBD1. Sample: blood. The CDR3 loop is CAISDYGTVRSHEQFF.